The present entry profiles one TCR beta chain with its context. This sample stems from a study of shared clonotypes between healthy human individuals. From germline, CDR1 is ENHRY and CDR2 SYGVKD. This CDR3 contains 15 residues. V lost 6 bases, J lost 3 bases, and 4 bases stayed unmatched. Sequencing used immunoSEQ multiplex PCR; TCRdb keeps in-frame clones, though not all of them. The sample consists of hundreds of thousands of clones, 85% to 95% of them appearing once. CD8 cells classed as naive were CD45RO-negative and positively selected for CCR7, excluding terminally differentiated effector memory CD45RA+ cells.

The chain joins TRBV10-3 to TRBJ2-1, with 11 bases matching TRBD2. Material: naive CD8+ T cells sorted from blood. The receptor's source is a man aged 25 to 45 in good health. This CDR3 reads CAIRVGTSGYNEQFF. The CDR3 DNA follows: TGTGCCATCAGGGTCGGGACTAGCGGCTACAATGAGCAGTTCTTC.